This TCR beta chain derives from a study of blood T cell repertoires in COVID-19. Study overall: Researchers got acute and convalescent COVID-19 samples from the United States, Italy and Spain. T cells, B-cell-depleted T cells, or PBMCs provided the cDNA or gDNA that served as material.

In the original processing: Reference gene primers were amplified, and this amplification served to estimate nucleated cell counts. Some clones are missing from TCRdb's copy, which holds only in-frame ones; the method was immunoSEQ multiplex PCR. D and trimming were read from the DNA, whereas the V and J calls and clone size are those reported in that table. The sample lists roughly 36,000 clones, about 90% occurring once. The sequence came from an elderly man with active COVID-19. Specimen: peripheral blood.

The CDR3 DNA reads as TGTGCCAGCAGCCAGGACAGGGTTGCGACCCAGTACTTC. As protein: CASSQDRVATQYF. The chain carries TRBV3-1 (or the pseudogene TRBV3-2) and TRBJ2-5; 8 positions match TRBD1. The CDR3 covers 13 residues. Per the germline V gene, CDR1 is LGHDT and CDR2 is YNNKEL (reference sequence). V shed 3 bases and J 7 bases; nucleotides not matched to a gene: 4.